This is a list of T cell receptor beta chains from one sample in a study of OX40 agonist ivuxolimab in advanced cancers. Here immunoSEQ multiplex PCR was the method, and the copy in TCRdb shows in-frame clones only, minus some. The repertoire holds approximately 80,000 clones, with more than 80% as singletons. Sequencing was performed on CD4+ or CD8+ T cells sorted from blood, taken in a trial of the OX40 agonist ivuxolimab. These receptors all come from an adult with an advanced solid tumor such as melanoma, head and neck, liver or kidney cancer. CDR3s include the opening cysteine and the closing phenylalanine or tryptophan. The D gene is left open where the match is weak. Clone size is shown for a subset of rows, as once, few, many or a class of expanded clone.

>TRBV9|NA|TRBD1|TRBJ1-3
TGTGCCAGCAGCGTGGCAGGGGGTGGAAACACCATATATTTT
CASSVAGGGNTIYF
>TRBV7-6|once|TRBD2|TRBJ2-1
TGTGCCAGCAGCTTAGTGGGGGCGGGGGGGCCTAATGAGCAGTTCTTC
CASSLVGAGGPNEQFF
>TRBV7-6|NA|TRBD2|TRBJ2-3
TGTGCCAGCAGCTTAACTAGCGGGGGGCGAGATACGCAGTATTTT
CASSLTSGGRDTQYF
>TRBV6-5|few|TRBD1|TRBJ1-5
TGTGCCAGCAGAGCCGGGACAGGACCTTATCAGCCCCAGCATTTT
CASRAGTGPYQPQHF
>TRBV6-5|NA|NA|TRBJ2-5
TGTGCCAGCAGTAATGATGAGACCCAGTACTTC
CASSNDETQYF
>TRBV7-8|NA|TRBD1|TRBJ1-2
TGTGCCAGCAGCTTATCGCTCGGGACAGGGGCAAAGGATGGCTACACCTTC
CASSLSLGTGAKDGYTF
>TRBV28|NA|NA|TRBJ1-5
TGTGCCAGCAGCTTAGGGTCAGAAGGCGTAGATCAGCCCCAGCATTTT
CASSLGSEGVDQPQHF
>TRBV28|NA|NA|TRBJ1-5
TGTGCCAGCAATTTCCCGGGACTGAATCAGCCCCAGCATTTT
CASNFPGLNQPQHF
>TRBV4-3|NA|NA|TRBJ1-6
TGCGCCAGCAGCCAAGAGCACTTATACAGCTCCTATAATTCACCCCTCCACTTT
CASSQEHLYSSYNSPLHF
>TRBV6-5|few|TRBD2|TRBJ2-1
TGTGCCAGCAGTCACTCTAGCGGGGGGGCTTACAATGAGCAGTTCTTC
CASSHSSGGAYNEQFF
>TRBV28|once|NA|TRBJ1-1
TGTGCCAGCAGTTTCGGGACTGAAGCTTTCTTT
CASSFGTEAFF
>TRBV28|NA|NA|TRBJ2-7
TGTGCCAGCCGGGGATTGAACGAGCAGTACTTC
CASRGLNEQYF
>TRBV28|NA|NA|TRBJ1-5
TGTGCCAGCAGTAAACCTCCGGGACGTCTAAATCAGCCCCAGCATTTT
CASSKPPGRLNQPQHF
>TRBV11-2|NA|NA|TRBJ2-3
TGTGCCAGCAGCTTAGGGTGGAGCACAGATACGCAGTATTTT
CASSLGWSTDTQYF
>TRBV11-3|NA|NA|TRBJ1-2
TGTGCCAGCAGCTTAACAGGGCCCCACTCGTATGGCTACACCTTC
CASSLTGPHSYGYTF
>TRBV19|NA|NA|TRBJ2-3
TGTGCCAGTAGTCCAAGGGCACAGGGCTCAGATACGCAGTATTTT
CASSPRAQGSDTQYF
>TRBV28|NA|TRBD1|TRBJ1-2
TGTGCCAGCAGAGGAGAGGGACAGGGATTTAACTATGGCTACACCTTC
CASRGEGQGFNYGYTF
>TRBV10-2|NA|NA|TRBJ1-2
TGCGCCAGCAGAGGAACTGGGGATTATGGCTACACCTTC
CASRGTGDYGYTF
>TRBV4-3|NA|TRBD1|TRBJ1-1
TGCGCCAGCAGCCAAGATCCGGGACAGCTGAACACTGAAGCTTTCTTT
CASSQDPGQLNTEAFF
>TRBV28|once|NA|TRBJ2-1
TGTGCCAGCAGTCCCCCGGGCCCACTAGGAATCAATGAGCAGTTCTTC
CASSPPGPLGINEQFF
>TRBV30|NA|NA|TRBJ1-6
TGTGCCTGGCAGACAGATCTCAATTCACCCCTCCACTTT
CAWQTDLNSPLHF
>TRBV29-1|NA|TRBD2|TRBJ2-5
TGCAGCGTTGTTGGGAGCGGGAGTGAATTTTTGGAGACCCAGTACTTC
CSVVGSGSEFLETQYF
>TRBV2|NA|NA|TRBJ2-5
TGTGCCAGCACAAAAGAGACCCAGTACTTC
CASTKETQYF
>TRBV4-2|NA|NA|TRBJ1-2
TGTGCCAGCAGCCAAGATGGGGGGCTACCGGGGCTCGGCTACACCTTC
CASSQDGGLPGLGYTF
>TRBV27|NA|TRBD1|TRBJ1-3
TGTGCCAGCAGTTCCCACGCGACAGGGCGAAACACCATATATTTT
CASSSHATGRNTIYF
>TRBV6-1|NA|NA|TRBJ2-7
TGTGCCAGCGGCGGGTTATCCTACGAGCAGTACTTC
CASGGLSYEQYF
>TRBV19|NA|NA|TRBJ1-5
TGTGCCAGTAGTGGTCGGACGGAATATAGCAATCAGCCCCAGCATTTT
CASSGRTEYSNQPQHF
>TRBV6-5|NA|TRBD1|TRBJ2-1
TGTGCCAGCAAGTCCGGGACAGGGTCCTACAATGAGCAGTTCTTC
CASKSGTGSYNEQFF
>TRBV11-3|NA|NA|TRBJ2-1
TGTGCCAGCAGCTTGGACCCCTACAATGAGCAGTTCTTC
CASSLDPYNEQFF
>TRBV30|NA|TRBD2|TRBJ2-1
TGTGCCTGGATATTGGCGGGAGGTCCCTACAATGAGCAGTTCTTC
CAWILAGGPYNEQFF
>TRBV7-8|NA|TRBD1|TRBJ1-2
TGTGCCAGCAGCTTGGAAAGAGGGACAGGGGGCGCAACCTTCTATGGCTACACCTTC
CASSLERGTGGATFYGYTF
>TRBV6-5|NA|NA|TRBJ2-7
TGTGCCAGCAGTTACTCGAAAGGGTACGAGCAGTACTTC
CASSYSKGYEQYF
>TRBV5-1|NA|NA|TRBJ1-5
TGCGCCAGCAGCTTGGCAGGCCAGATTCAGCCCCAGCATTTT
CASSLAGQIQPQHF
>TRBV11-2|NA|TRBD1|TRBJ1-2
TGTGCCAGCAGCTTCTCCGGGACAGGGGAGGGCTACACCTTC
CASSFSGTGEGYTF
>TRBV18|NA|NA|TRBJ1-5
TGTGCCAGCTCACCATCTGGTCCCGGTAGCAATCAGCCCCAGCATTTT
CASSPSGPGSNQPQHF
>TRBV6-4|NA|NA|TRBJ1-2
TGTGCCAGCAGAAGTACCGGGTCGTTAGCTAACTATGGCTACACCTTC
CASRSTGSLANYGYTF
>TRBV28|NA|TRBD1|TRBJ2-1
TGTGCCAGCAGCCCGACAGGGCTCGTCAATGAGCAGTTCTTC
CASSPTGLVNEQFF
>TRBV15|NA|NA|TRBJ1-5
TGTGCCACCGCCAGCATCTGGGTTGGTGGGCCCCAGCATTTT
CATASIWVGGPQHF
>TRBV6-5|NA|NA|TRBJ1-5
TGTGCCAGCAGTGGTGGACGGCTCAATCAGCCCCAGCATTTT
CASSGGRLNQPQHF